This T cell receptor beta chain derives from a study of regulatory T cells in long-lasting Graves disease. In this sample, this clonotype turned up a few times. The antigen is unknown. Arm-PCR of CDR3 regions and iRepertoire HTBI primers were used to build TCR beta libraries. Per the authors' pipeline: In the combined samples, 62 TRBV and 14 TRBJ segments were identified. TCRdb re-analysed the multiplex PCR reads in MiXCR, keeping a single row per CDR3 protein. The V and J calls and clone size are TCRdb's, not the authors'. The table records hundreds of thousands of distinct CDR3 sequences, around 30% of them present only once. The time point here: persistent/refractory GD, antithyroid drugs over 5 years with positive TRAb. Extracted RNA from PBMCs served as the source of the TCR library. With 8 bases removed from V and 1 base from J, the gap between germline ends came to 15 bases. This CDR3 region has 15 residues. CDR1 and CDR2 (germline): KGHSH, LQKENI.

Study-wide points: Peripheral blood alone, not thyroid tissue, underwent study. In persistent patients, shared public clonotypes (around 2,500) outnumbered those in new patients (approximately 940). It was in persistent disease that TRBV28, TRBJ1-2 and TRBJ2-5 were favored.

This clonotype originated in a female donor with Graves disease. This material consisted of peripheral blood mononuclear cells (PBMCs), taken when the disease was refractory, from a patient treated with antithyroid drugs. The chain joins TRBV18 to TRBJ1-5; the D is unclear. This chain's CDR3 is CASTAGEVSNQPQHF. Here the CDR3 DNA reads TGTGCCAGCACAGCCGGGGAAGTAAGCAATCAGCCCCAGCATTTT.